Only one count was recorded for the clone carrying this TCR beta chain. Germline V lookup: CDR1 SNHLY, CDR2 FYNNEI. V lost 2 bases and J 7 bases, leaving 11 bases between the germline ends. The CDR3 covers 14 residues. This entry is derived from a study of blood T cell repertoires in COVID-19. Using immunoSEQ multiplex PCR, the repertoire was profiled, and TCRdb retains in-frame clones only, with some absent. The table includes approximately 130,000 clones, roughly 80% detected once. Participants were aged about 18 to 95 years, lived in 24 US areas, and enrolled virtually. In Cohort 3, a recovered donor had either two negative PCRs, clearance, or symptom resolution.

The chain couples TRBV2 to TRBJ1-4; no clear D. The source material was PBMCs or T cells enriched from blood (not recorded which). This sequence was found in a man under 40 who had recovered from COVID-19. The CDR3 here is CASSEPVPGEKLFF. DNA of the CDR3: TGTGCCAGCAGTGAACCGGTGCCCGGTGAAAAACTGTTTTTT.